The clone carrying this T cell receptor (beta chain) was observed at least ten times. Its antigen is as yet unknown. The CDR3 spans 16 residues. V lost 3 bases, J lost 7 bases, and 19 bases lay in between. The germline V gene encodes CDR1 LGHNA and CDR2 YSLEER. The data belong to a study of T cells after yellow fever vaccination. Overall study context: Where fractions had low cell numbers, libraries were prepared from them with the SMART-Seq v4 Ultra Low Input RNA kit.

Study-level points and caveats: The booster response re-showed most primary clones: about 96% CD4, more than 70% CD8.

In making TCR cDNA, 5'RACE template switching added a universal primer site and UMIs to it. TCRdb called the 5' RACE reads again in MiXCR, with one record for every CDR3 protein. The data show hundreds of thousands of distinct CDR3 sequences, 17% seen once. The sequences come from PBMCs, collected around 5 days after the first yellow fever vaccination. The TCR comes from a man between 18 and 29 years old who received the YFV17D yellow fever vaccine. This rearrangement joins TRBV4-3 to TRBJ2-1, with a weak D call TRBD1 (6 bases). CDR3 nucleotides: TGCGCCAGCAGCCATGAACAGGGCCCTGCCCCAAATGAGCAGTTCTTC. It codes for CASSHEQGPAPNEQFF.